This T cell receptor (beta chain) is from a study of breast tumors, draining lymph nodes, adjacent tissues. This CDR3 has 15 residues. Germline V lookup: CDR1 DFQATT, CDR2 SNEGSKA (reference sequence). V lost 5 bases and J lost 0; bases outside the gene matches: 7. One entry per CDR3 protein, called by TCRdb with MiXCR from the multiplex PCR reads. The table lists about 20,000 distinct CDR3 sequences, roughly 32% of them singletons. This clonotype was seen only a few times. V gene TRBV20-1 combines with J gene TRBJ2-4; TRBD2 aligns across 7 bases. The sequencing sample was made of breast tumor tissue. The TCR was taken from a female donor with breast cancer. Some clones in this sample may be carry-over from other donors' samples. For the CDR3, the DNA is TGCAGTGCTGATAGACTAGCAGTAGCCAAAAACATTCAGTACTTC. It yields the protein CSADRLAVAKNIQYF.